Judged by abundance, the clone carrying this T cell receptor (beta chain) is medium-sized. This record comes from a study of cytomegalovirus exposure and HLA in healthy donors. Data came from immunoSEQ multiplex PCR; TCRdb stores just in-frame clones and leaves some out. The sample consists of 120,000 to 150,000 clones, approximately 91% of them appearing once. This CDR3 spans 14 amino acids. The V and J ends lost 5 bases and 0 bases respectively, with 11 bases between them. Germline V gene sequence: CDR1 MGHRA, CDR2 YSYEKL. The validation cohort, a group of over a hundred subjects, included the donors and was separate from the approximately 650-subject first cohort.

This sequence originates from a man aged 18 to 30 in good health and CMV-seronegative. The source material was PBMCs. This chain joins TRBV4-1 and TRBJ2-7; a possible D gene is TRBD1 (6 bases). Written as DNA, the CDR3 is TGCGCCAGCAGCTTCGAGACAGGCTCCTACGAGCAGTACTTC. Translation: CASSFETGSYEQYF.